This T cell receptor beta chain was identified during a study of siplizumab effects on memory and regulatory T cells. General study results and limits: Unstimulated subset assignment was obtained for only a minor fraction of alloreactive clones. Roughly 80-95% of proliferating CD4+ or CD8+ clones defied assignment to a naive or memory phenotype.

As for this clone: Its antigen is not known.

Measured with immunoSEQ multiplex PCR; TCRdb has only the in-frame clones, and not every one. This table has 90,000 to 150,000 clones, approximately 92% appearing once. Trimming removed 7 bases from V and 8 bases from J; junction bases left unmatched: 7. The V gene's germline CDR1 is MNHNS and CDR2 SASEGT. The CDR3 is 13 residues long. The sequenced sample was non-Treg CD4+ T cells sorted from blood. This clonotype originated in a human donor in good health. This chain links TRBV6-1 with TRBJ1-2; 10 bases align to TRBD1. This CDR3 reads CASTWGQGNGYTF. The CDR3, as DNA: TGTGCCAGCACCTGGGGACAGGGGAACGGCTACACCTTC.